This paragraph covers one TCR beta chain sequence. The participants were between about 18 and 89 years old and came from fewer than 25 US areas. Assignment of participants to cohorts was predicated upon participant-reported clinical history. Repertoires were generated with immunoSEQ multiplex PCR, while TCRdb's copy carries only in-frame clones and drops some. The table lists some 180,000 clones, 70% to 80% of them singletons. This specimen comes from a study of blood T cell repertoires in COVID-19. J gave up 6 bases and V 10 bases, and 10 bases lay outside the gene matches. The length of the CDR3 is 15 residues. Germline V lookup: CDR1 MRHNA, CDR2 SNTAGT.

V gene TRBV6-4 combines with J gene TRBJ2-1, with 12 bases that match TRBD2. Sequences were obtained from PBMCs or T cells enriched from blood (not recorded which). The source is a man aged 60-69 years who had been exposed to COVID-19. CDR3 amino acids: CATTRLAGETNEQFF. The CDR3 nucleotides read TGTGCCACCACGAGACTAGCGGGAGAAACCAATGAGCAGTTCTTC.